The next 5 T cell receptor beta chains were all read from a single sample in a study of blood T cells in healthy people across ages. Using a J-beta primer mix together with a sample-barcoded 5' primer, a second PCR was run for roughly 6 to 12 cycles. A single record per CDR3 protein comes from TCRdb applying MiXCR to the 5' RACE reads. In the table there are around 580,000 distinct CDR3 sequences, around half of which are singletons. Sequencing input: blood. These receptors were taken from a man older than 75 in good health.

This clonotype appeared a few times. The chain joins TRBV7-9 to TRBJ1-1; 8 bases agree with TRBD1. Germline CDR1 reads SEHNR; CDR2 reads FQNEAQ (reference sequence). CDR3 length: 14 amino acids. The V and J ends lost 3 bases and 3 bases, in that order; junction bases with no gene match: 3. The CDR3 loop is CASSFDRGYTEAFF. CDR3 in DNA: TGTGCCAGCAGCTTTGACAGGGGATACACTGAAGCTTTCTTT.

The CDR3 DNA is TGTGCCAGCAGAAGGGTAGCGGGGGCGGGAACAGATACGCAGTATTTT. It encodes CASRRVAGAGTDTQYF. This chain joins TRBV28 and TRBJ2-3; 9 bases are shared with TRBD2. V gave up 6 bases and J gave up 3 bases; unmatched junction bases: 10. The germline CDR1 and CDR2 sequences are MDHEN and SYDVKM. The CDR3 loop spans 16 amino acids.

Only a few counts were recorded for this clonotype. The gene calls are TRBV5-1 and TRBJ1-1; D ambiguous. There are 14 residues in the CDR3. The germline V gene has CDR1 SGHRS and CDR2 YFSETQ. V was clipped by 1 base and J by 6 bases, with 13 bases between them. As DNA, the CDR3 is TGCGCCAGCAGCTTGAGGACGCAACGGGCTGAAGCTTTCTTT. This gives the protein CASSLRTQRAEAFF.

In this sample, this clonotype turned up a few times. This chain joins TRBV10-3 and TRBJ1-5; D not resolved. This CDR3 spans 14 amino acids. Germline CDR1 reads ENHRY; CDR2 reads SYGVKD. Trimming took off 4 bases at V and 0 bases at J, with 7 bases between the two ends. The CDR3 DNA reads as TGTGCCATCAGTGCCGAATATAGCAATCAGCCCCAGCATTTT. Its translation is CAISAEYSNQPQHF.

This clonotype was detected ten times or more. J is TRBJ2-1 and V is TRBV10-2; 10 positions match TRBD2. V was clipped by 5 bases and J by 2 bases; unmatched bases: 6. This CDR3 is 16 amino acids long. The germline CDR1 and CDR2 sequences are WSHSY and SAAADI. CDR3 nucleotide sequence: TGCGCCAGCAGTAGCGGGGGGGCGATTGCCTACAATGAGCAGTTCTTC. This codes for CASSSGGAIAYNEQFF.